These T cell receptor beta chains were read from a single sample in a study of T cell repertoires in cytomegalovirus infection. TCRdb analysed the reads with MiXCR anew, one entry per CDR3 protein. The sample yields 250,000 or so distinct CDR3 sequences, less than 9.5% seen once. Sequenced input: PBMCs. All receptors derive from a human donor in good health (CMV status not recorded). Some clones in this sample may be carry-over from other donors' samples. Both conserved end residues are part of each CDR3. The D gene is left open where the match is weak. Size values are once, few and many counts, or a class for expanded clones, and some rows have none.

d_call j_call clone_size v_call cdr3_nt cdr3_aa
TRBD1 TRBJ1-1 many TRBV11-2 TGTGCCAGCAGCCCACGGGACAGGAAGATGAACACTGAAGCTTTCTTT CASSPRDRKMNTEAFF
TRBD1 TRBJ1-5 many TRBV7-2 TGTGCCAGCAGCTTATCCGGACAGGGGGGGAAGCCCCAGCATTTT CASSLSGQGGKPQHF
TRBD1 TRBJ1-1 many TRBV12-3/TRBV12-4 TGTGCCAGCAGGTTGGGACAGCTGAACACTGAAGCTTTCTTT CASRLGQLNTEAFF
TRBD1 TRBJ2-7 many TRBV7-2 TGTGCCAGCAGCGGACAGGGGGGACGGTACGAGCAGTACTTC CASSGQGGRYEQYF
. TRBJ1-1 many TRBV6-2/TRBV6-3 TGTGCCAGCAGTTACGGGCCCGTTAGGAACACTGAAGCTTTCTTT CASSYGPVRNTEAFF
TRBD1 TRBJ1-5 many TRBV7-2 TGTGCCAGCAGCTCTAGGGGACAGGAGCATCAGCCCCAGCATTTT CASSSRGQEHQPQHF
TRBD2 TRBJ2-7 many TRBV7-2 TGTGCCAGCAGCTTAGTCTCGACTAGCGGTGCCTACGAGCAGTACTTC CASSLVSTSGAYEQYF
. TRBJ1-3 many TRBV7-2 TGTGCCAGCAGCTTAGGGGTGAGGATCCTCTCTGGAAACACCATATATTTT CASSLGVRILSGNTIYF
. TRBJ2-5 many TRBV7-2 TGTGCCAGCAGCCCGGACAGTTGGGAGACCCAGTACTTC CASSPDSWETQYF
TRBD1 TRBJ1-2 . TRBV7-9 TGTGCCAGCAGCTCTCCGGGACAGGGCATAAATGGCTACACCTTC CASSSPGQGINGYTF
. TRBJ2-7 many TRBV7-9 TGTGCCAGCGGTCTCCCCGGGATTAGCTCCTACGAGCAGTACTTC CASGLPGISSYEQYF
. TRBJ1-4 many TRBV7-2 TGTGCCAGCAGCACTGATCGGGGGTTGGAGGGACGTGGGAAACTGTTTTTT CASSTDRGLEGRGKLFF
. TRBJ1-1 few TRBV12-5 TGTGCTAGTGGCCCCGGACAGCCGAACACTGAAGCTTTCTTT CASGPGQPNTEAFF
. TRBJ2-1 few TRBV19 TGTGCCAGTAGTCTCCGACAGAATAAGGTCAATGAGCAGTTCTTC CASSLRQNKVNEQFF
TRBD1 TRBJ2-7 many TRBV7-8 TGTGCCAGCAGCCCACCCGGGGGGACAGGGAATTACGAGCAGTACTTC CASSPPGGTGNYEQYF
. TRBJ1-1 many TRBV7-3 TGTGCCAGCAGCATGGGAAGGGACACTGAAGCTTTCTTT CASSMGRDTEAFF
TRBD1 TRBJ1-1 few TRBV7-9 TGTGCCAGCAGCTCCCAGGGGGCGGCTACTGAAGCTTTCTTT CASSSQGAATEAFF
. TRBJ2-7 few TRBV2 TGTGCCAGCAGTCAGGCAAGTACCGAGCAGTACTTC CASSQASTEQYF
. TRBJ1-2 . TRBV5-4 TGTGCCAGCAGCGAGGACAGAAGCTATGGCTACACCTTC CASSEDRSYGYTF
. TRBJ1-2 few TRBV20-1 TGCAGTGCTAGGAATGCGAGGCGCTCCCTCCTCATAGGCGGCTACACCTTC CSARNARRSLLIGGYTF
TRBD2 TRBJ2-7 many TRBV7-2 TGTGCCAGCAGCTTAGAAGCTAGCGGGGGCTACGAGCAGTACTTC CASSLEASGGYEQYF
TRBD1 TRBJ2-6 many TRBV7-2 TGTGCCAGCTTAGACAGGGCTGGGGCCAACGTCCTGACTTTC CASLDRAGANVLTF
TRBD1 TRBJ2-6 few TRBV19 TGTGCCAGTAGTAGGGGTGGGACAGGCAACTCTGGGGCCAACGTCCTGACTTTC CASSRGGTGNSGANVLTF
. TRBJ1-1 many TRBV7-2 TGTGCCAGCAGCTTAACAGAGTGGAACACTGAAGCTTTCTTT CASSLTEWNTEAFF
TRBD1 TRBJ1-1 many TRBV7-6 TGTGCCAGCAGCTTAGCGGGGACAGGCTTTAACACTGAAGCTTTCTTT CASSLAGTGFNTEAFF
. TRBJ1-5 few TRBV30 TGTGCCTGGGACAGCGGGGGGCCCCAGCATTTT CAWDSGGPQHF
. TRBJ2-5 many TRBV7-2 TGTGCCAGCAGCTTGAATATGTTCGGAACGCCACAAGAGACCCAGTACTTC CASSLNMFGTPQETQYF
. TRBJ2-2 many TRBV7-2 TGTGCCAGCAGCTTATGGGTAGCGGCTCTGACCGGGGAGCTGTTTTTT CASSLWVAALTGELFF
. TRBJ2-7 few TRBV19 TGTGCCAGTAGTATTGGGCTGTTGGGGACAACGAGCTCCTACGAGCAGTACTTC CASSIGLLGTTSSYEQYF
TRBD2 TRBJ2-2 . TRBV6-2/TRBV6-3 TGTGCCACCCAAACTAGCGGGGATAACACCGGGGAGCTGTTTTTT CATQTSGDNTGELFF
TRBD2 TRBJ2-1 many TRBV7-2 TGTGCCAGCAGCTCAACACTCACTAGCGGGGCCCTTTTC CASSSTLTSGALF
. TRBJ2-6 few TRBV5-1 TGCGCCAGCGAGACCGGGGCCTCTGGGGCCAACGTCCTGACTTTC CASETGASGANVLTF
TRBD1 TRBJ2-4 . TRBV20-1 TGCAGTGCTAGAGGCGAGGGGACAGGGAAAAACATTCAGTACTTC CSARGEGTGKNIQYF
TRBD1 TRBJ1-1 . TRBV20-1 TGCAGTGCTATACGACAGGGGGGGAAAGCTTTCTTT CSAIRQGGKAFF
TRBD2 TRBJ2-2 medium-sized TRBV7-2 TGTGCCAGCAGCCCCCCAAGAGCGGGAGATTGGACCGGGGAGCTGTTTTTT CASSPPRAGDWTGELFF
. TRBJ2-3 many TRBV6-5 TGTGCCAGCAGTTACGACGGAACTAGCACAGATACGCAGTATTTT CASSYDGTSTDTQYF
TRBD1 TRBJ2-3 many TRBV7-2 TGTGCCAGCAGCTTATATGGACAGGGGGGTGCAGATACGCAGTATTTT CASSLYGQGGADTQYF